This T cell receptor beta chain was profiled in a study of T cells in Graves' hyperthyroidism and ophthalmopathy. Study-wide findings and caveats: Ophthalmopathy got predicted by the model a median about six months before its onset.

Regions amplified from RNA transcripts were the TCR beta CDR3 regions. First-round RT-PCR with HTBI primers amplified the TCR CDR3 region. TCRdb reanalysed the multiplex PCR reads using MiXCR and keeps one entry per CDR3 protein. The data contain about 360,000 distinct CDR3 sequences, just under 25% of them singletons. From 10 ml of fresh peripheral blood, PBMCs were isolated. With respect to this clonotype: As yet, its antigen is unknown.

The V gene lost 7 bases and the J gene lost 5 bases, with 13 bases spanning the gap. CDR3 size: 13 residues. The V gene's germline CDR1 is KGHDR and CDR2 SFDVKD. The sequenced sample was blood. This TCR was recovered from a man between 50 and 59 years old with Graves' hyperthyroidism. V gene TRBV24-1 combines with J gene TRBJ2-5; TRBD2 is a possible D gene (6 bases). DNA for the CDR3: TGTGCCACCAGCTCTAGCGTCGGTGAGACCCAGTACTTC. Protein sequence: CATSSSVGETQYF.